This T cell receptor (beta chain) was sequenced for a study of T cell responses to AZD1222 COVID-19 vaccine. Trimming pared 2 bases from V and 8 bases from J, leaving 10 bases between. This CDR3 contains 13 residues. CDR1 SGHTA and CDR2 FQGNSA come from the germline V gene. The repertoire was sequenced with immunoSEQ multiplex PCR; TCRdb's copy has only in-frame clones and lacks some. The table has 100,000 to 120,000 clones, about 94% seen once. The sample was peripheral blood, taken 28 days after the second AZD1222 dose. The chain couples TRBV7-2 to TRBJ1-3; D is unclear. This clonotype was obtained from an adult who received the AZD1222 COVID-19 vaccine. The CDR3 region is CASSLTVSDTIYF. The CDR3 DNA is TGTGCCAGCAGCTTAACGGTTTCGGACACCATATATTTT.